This T cell receptor (beta chain) is drawn from a study of cytomegalovirus exposure and HLA in healthy donors. Study observations and caveats: An assumption of roughly uniform sequencing depth across donors underlay the presence/absence analyses. V- and J-gene trimming in TCR beta was tied to a missense DCLRE1C variant by an analysis performed later. In vitro checks showed that three CMV-associated chains really do target CMV antigens. Within an earlier analysis, most TCR beta V segments proved productive either about 87% or about 30% of the time.

This CDR3 region has 14 residues. Germline values: CDR1 PRHDT, CDR2 FYEKMQ (reference sequence). The V segment lost 3 bases and the J segment 3 bases; nucleotides outside the gene matches: 2. 13 Jbeta primers and 60 Vbeta primers were used for the PCR. TCRdb's table, derived via immunoSEQ multiplex PCR, lists solely in-frame clones and lacks some. The sample has some 140,000 clones, around three quarters seen once. Notes on this clone: The antigen is unknown.

The clonotype comes from a man between 18 and 29 years old in good health and CMV-seronegative. The material sequenced was PBMCs. The chain links TRBV13 to TRBJ2-7; 10 nucleotides agree with TRBD1. The CDR3 sequence: CASSFGDRGYEQYF. The CDR3, as DNA: TGTGCCAGCAGCTTTGGGGACAGGGGCTACGAGCAGTACTTC. The variable domain in full, with the rest retrieved from reference TRBV13 and TRBJ2-7, is AAGVIQSPRHLIKEKRETATLKCYPIPRHDTVYWYQQGPGQDPQFLISFYEKMQSDKGSIPDRFSAQQFSDYHSELNMSSLELGDSALYFCASSFGDRGYEQYFGPGTRLTVT.